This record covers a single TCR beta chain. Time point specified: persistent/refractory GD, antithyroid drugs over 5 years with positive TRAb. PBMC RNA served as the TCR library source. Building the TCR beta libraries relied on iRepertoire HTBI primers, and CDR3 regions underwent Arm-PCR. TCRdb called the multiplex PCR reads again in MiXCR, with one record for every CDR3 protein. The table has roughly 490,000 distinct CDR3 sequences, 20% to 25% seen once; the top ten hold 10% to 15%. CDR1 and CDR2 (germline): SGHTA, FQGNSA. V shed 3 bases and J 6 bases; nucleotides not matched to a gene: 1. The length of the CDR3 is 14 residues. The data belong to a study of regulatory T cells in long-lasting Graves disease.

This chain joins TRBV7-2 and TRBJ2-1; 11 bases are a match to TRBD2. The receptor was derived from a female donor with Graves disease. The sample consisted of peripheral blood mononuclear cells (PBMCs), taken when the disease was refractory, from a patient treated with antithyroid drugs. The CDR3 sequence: CASSFLAGGNEQFF. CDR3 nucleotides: TGTGCCAGCAGCTTCCTAGCGGGAGGCAATGAGCAGTTCTTC.